The 27 T cell receptor beta chains reported below all come from one sample, sequenced in a study of T cell responses to AZD1222 COVID-19 vaccine. Sequenced by immunoSEQ multiplex PCR; TCRdb stores in-frame clones only, minus some. The table lists 150,000 or so clones, 70% to 90% of them singletons. The sample was peripheral blood, taken 28 days after the second dose of the MenACWY control vaccine. Receptors originate from an adult who received the MenACWY meningococcal vaccine as a control.

V usage is TRBV15 and J usage is TRBJ2-1, with D unclear. The CDR3 has 16 amino acids. V gave up 5 bases and J gave up 4 bases, with 18 bases separating them. Germline values: CDR1 LNHNV, CDR2 YYDKDF (reference sequence). CDR3 in amino acids: CATSLSLVSFYNEQFF. The CDR3 DNA reads as TGTGCCACCAGCTTGAGCCTCGTTTCCTTTTACAATGAGCAGTTCTTC.

V usage is TRBV6-6 and J usage is TRBJ2-7; maybe TRBD1 (6 bases). Germline assignment: CDR1 MNHNY and CDR2 SVGAGI (reference sequence). The CDR3 has 14 amino acids. The CDR3 sequence is CASRGLESSYEQYF. CDR3 DNA: TGTGCTTCAAGGGGGTTAGAGAGCTCCTACGAGCAGTACTTC.

This clone is a singleton in its sample. The V gene is TRBV19, the J gene TRBJ1-5; D is uncertain. This CDR3 comprises 13 residues. V was shortened by 7 bases and J by 6 bases, with 13 bases between the two germline ends. CDR1 LNHDA and CDR2 SQIVND come from the germline V gene (reference sequence). Here the CDR3 reads CASTVGFPQPQHF. CDR3 sequence (DNA): TGTGCCAGTACGGTGGGTTTCCCTCAGCCCCAGCATTTT. The full variable domain, completed using reference TRBV19 and TRBJ1-5, is DGGITQSPKYLFRKEGQNVTLSCEQNLNHDAMYWYRQDPGQGLRLIYYSQIVNDFQKGDIAEGYSVSREKKESFPLTVTSAQKNPTAFYLCASTVGFPQPQHFGDGTRLSIL.

V gene TRBV5-4 combines with J gene TRBJ2-3; 10 bases are shared with TRBD2. Germline V gene sequence: CDR1 SGHNT, CDR2 YYREEE (reference sequence). The V and J ends lost 5 bases and 3 bases, in that order; junction bases with no gene match: 6. There are 15 residues in the CDR3. DNA for the CDR3: TGTGCCAGCAGTATGAAGGGACTAGCGACAGATACGCAGTATTTT. Its translation is CASSMKGLATDTQYF.

The chain has TRBV3-1 (or the pseudogene TRBV3-2) and TRBJ2-5, with D possibly TRBD1 on 6 matching bases. V lost 0 bases and J 3 bases, leaving 14 bases between the germline ends. The CDR3 is 16 amino acids. The germline V gene has CDR1 LGHDT and CDR2 YNNKEL (reference sequence). The CDR3 region is CASSQDARTVEETQYF. The CDR3 nucleotides are TGTGCCAGCAGCCAAGATGCAAGGACAGTAGAAGAGACCCAGTACTTC.

The chain links TRBV25-1 to TRBJ1-6; D is perhaps TRBD1 (6 bases). Germline CDR1 and CDR2: MGHDK and SYGVNS. The V end lost 4 bases, the J end lost 16 bases, and 11 bases lay between the germline ends. This CDR3 region has 11 residues. The CDR3, as DNA: TGTGCCAGCAGTGGACAGGTCCGGCTCCACTTT. This gives the protein CASSGQVRLHF.

The V and J genes are TRBV2 and TRBJ1-5; D is possibly TRBD1 (6 bases). Per the germline V gene, CDR1 is SNHLY and CDR2 is FYNNEI. Trimming stripped 5 bases from V and 4 bases from J, with 12 bases between. This CDR3 region has 14 residues. The CDR3 is CASSRTGMNQPQHF. DNA for the CDR3: TGTGCCAGCAGTCGAACAGGGATGAATCAGCCCCAGCATTTT.

The chain has TRBV13 and TRBJ1-2; D is undetermined. With 0 bases removed from V and 3 bases from J, the gap between germline ends came to 8 bases. CDR1 is PRHDT, CDR2 FYEKMQ, per germline (reference sequence). CDR3 length equals 14 residues. The CDR3 is CASSLGQRDYGYTF. DNA for the CDR3: TGTGCCAGCAGCTTAGGACAGAGAGACTATGGCTACACCTTC.

The chain is built from TRBV9 and TRBJ2-1; perhaps D is TRBD1 or TRBD2 (6 bases each). The CDR3 contains 12 residues. CDR1 and CDR2 from the germline V gene are SGDLS and YYNGEE. Trimming cost V 3 bases and J 7 bases, with 8 bases left between them. CDR3 sequence reads: CASSGGGNEQFF. CDR3 bases: TGTGCCAGCAGCGGAGGGGGGAATGAGCAGTTCTTC.

V gene TRBV19 combines with J gene TRBJ1-1; D perhaps matches TRBD1 (6 bases). V dropped 9 bases and J dropped 8 bases, with 16 bases sitting between them. CDR1 is LNHDA, CDR2 SQIVND, per germline (reference sequence). The CDR3 is 12 amino acids. The CDR3 DNA sequence: TGTGCCAGCGTGCGGCACCAGGGGGAAGCTTTCTTT. Translated, it gives CASVRHQGEAFF.

The chain recombines TRBV12-3 or TRBV12-4 with TRBJ1-5; no clear D gene. The CDR3 has 13 amino acids. V was pared by 3 bases and J by 3 bases, with 6 bases between. The CDR3 region is CASSFLDNQPQHF. The CDR3 coding sequence is TGTGCCAGCAGTTTTTTGGACAATCAGCCCCAGCATTTT.

This rearrangement joins TRBV4-3 to TRBJ2-1, with D maybe TRBD2 (6 bases). Germline V gene data show CDR1 as LGHNA and CDR2 as YSLEER. CDR3 length equals 14 residues. Trimming shortened V by 1 base and J by 5 bases, and 9 bases separated the two germline ends. The CDR3: CASSQVAVNNEQFF. The DNA for the CDR3 is TGCGCCAGCAGCCAAGTAGCGGTTAACAATGAGCAGTTCTTC.

The chain is built from TRBV20-1 and TRBJ1-5; D unresolved. Germline CDR1 and CDR2: DFQATT and SNEGSKA (reference sequence). The CDR3 has 15 residues. V lost 3 bases and J 0 bases, leaving 12 bases between the germline ends. CDR3 sequence reads: CSASRSGYSNQPQHF. The CDR3 DNA reads TGCAGTGCTAGTCGATCGGGGTATAGCAATCAGCCCCAGCATTTT.

The chain carries TRBV2 and TRBJ2-1; D unclear. From germline, CDR1 is SNHLY and CDR2 FYNNEI. This CDR3 has 16 residues. The V end was cut by 6 bases, the J end by 6 bases, with 21 bases between. The DNA of the CDR3 is TGTGCCAGCAGCCCCCCATTGCCAGGACGTGGCAATGAGCAGTTCTTC. This gives the protein CASSPPLPGRGNEQFF. Based on the CDR3 plus reference TRBV2 and TRBJ2-1, the full variable domain is EPEVTQTPSHQVTQMGQEVILRCVPISNHLYFYWYRQILGQKVEFLVSFYNNEISEKSEIFDDQFSVERPDGSNFTLKIRSTKLEDSAMYFCASSPPLPGRGNEQFFGPGTRLTVL.

The chain joins TRBV25-1 to TRBJ1-2, with D unresolved. Germline loops: CDR1 MGHDK, CDR2 SYGVNS. The CDR3 is made up of 13 amino acids. Trimming pared 2 bases from V and 5 bases from J, leaving 9 bases between. The DNA for the CDR3 is TGTGCCAGCAGTGAAGAGGTTCAGTATGGCTACACCTTC. Its protein product is CASSEEVQYGYTF.

J is TRBJ1-5 and V is TRBV3-1 (or the pseudogene TRBV3-2), with TRBD1 matching over 8 bases. The CDR3 runs 15 residues. The germline CDR1 and CDR2 sequences are LGHDT and YNNKEL (reference sequence). Unmatched junction bases numbered 4, after V lost 5 bases and J lost 1 base. CDR3 sequence (DNA): TGTGCCAGCAGCAACCGGGACAGGAGCAATCAGCCCCAGCATTTT. It is translated as CASSNRDRSNQPQHF.

This chain joins TRBV18 and TRBJ2-1; 9 bases map to TRBD2. Germline loops: CDR1 KGHSH, CDR2 LQKENI. The V and J ends lost 3 bases and 7 bases, in that order; junction bases with no gene match: 4. The CDR3 has 14 residues. The CDR3 region has the DNA TGTGCCAGCTCACCGGGACTAGCAATAAATGAGCAGTTCTTC. This translates into CASSPGLAINEQFF.

The rearrangement joins TRBV28 to TRBJ1-5; D call uncertain. Germline V gene lookup returns CDR1 MDHEN and CDR2 SYDVKM. The CDR3 contains 16 residues. Trimming removed 6 bases at V and 6 bases at J, with 21 bases between. The DNA for the CDR3 is TGTGCCAGCAGCTACGCCCCGAGTAGGCGGGTTCAGCCCCAGCATTTT. Its protein is CASSYAPSRRVQPQHF.

This rearrangement joins TRBV7-2 to TRBJ1-3; D unresolved. CDR1 and CDR2 from the germline V gene are SGHTA and FQGNSA. There are 16 residues in the CDR3. The ends were cut back, 0 bases at V and 0 bases at J, with 9 bases in the middle. The CDR3 coding sequence is TGTGCCAGCAGCTTAGCGGTGGATTACTCTGGAAACACCATATATTTT. Its protein is CASSLAVDYSGNTIYF.

This chain links TRBV6-2 or TRBV6-3 with TRBJ2-3, with D perhaps matching TRBD1 or TRBD2 (6 bases each). The length of the CDR3 is 13 residues. CDR1 and CDR2 from the germline V gene are MNHEY and SVGEGT. The V gene lost 6 bases and the J gene lost 4 bases, with 11 bases spanning the gap. The CDR3, as DNA: TGTGCCAGCAGCCAAGGGGGGCCAGATACGCAGTATTTT. This sequence encodes CASSQGGPDTQYF.

The chain has TRBV6-2 or TRBV6-3 and TRBJ2-1, with 11 bases matching TRBD2. In germline, CDR1 is MNHEY, CDR2 SVGEGT. Germline trimming cut 2 bases from V and 4 bases from J; bases unmatched to any gene: 4. The length of the CDR3 is 16 residues. CDR3 bases: TGTGCCAGCAGTTACGTTCTAGCGGGAGGTTACAATGAGCAGTTCTTC. Translation gives CASSYVLAGGYNEQFF.

Here the CDR3 reads CASSYPRTGLYEQFF. As DNA, the CDR3 is TGTGCCAGCAGTTACCCCCGGACAGGGCTGTATGAGCAGTTCTTC. This chain joins TRBV6-2 or TRBV6-3 and TRBJ2-1; 8 nucleotides agree with TRBD1. This CDR3 contains 15 residues. The V gene's germline CDR1 is MNHEY and CDR2 SVGEGT. The trim removed 2 bases at V and 8 bases at J, leaving 8 bases unmatched.

The rearrangement joins TRBV7-8 to TRBJ1-2; a weak D match, TRBD1 (5 bases). V lost 3 bases to trimming and J lost 6 bases, with 17 bases between them. The CDR3 is 15 amino acids. The germline V gene has CDR1 SGHVS and CDR2 FQNEAQ. CDR3 sequence: CASSLDVGAEHGYTF. CDR3 nucleotide sequence: TGTGCCAGCAGCTTGGACGTTGGGGCAGAGCATGGCTACACCTTC.

The rearrangement joins TRBV30 to TRBJ1-4; 10 bases are shared with TRBD1. The junction had 11 bases not matched to a gene; V was cut back by 4 bases and J by 6 bases. The CDR3 has 16 amino acids. Germline V gene data show CDR1 as GTSNPN and CDR2 as SVGIG (reference sequence). Here the CDR3 reads CAWIRQGASYDEKLFF. In nucleotides, the CDR3 is TGTGCCTGGATTAGACAGGGGGCGAGTTACGATGAAAAACTGTTTTTT. The variable domain in full, completed from reference TRBV30 and TRBJ1-4, reads SQTIHQWPATLVQPVGSPLSLECTVEGTSNPNLYWYRQAAGRGLQLLFYSVGIGQISSEVPQNLSASRPQDRQFILSSKKLLLSDSGFYLCAWIRQGASYDEKLFFGSGTQLSVL.

This clone was picked up one time. The J gene is TRBJ1-1, the V gene TRBV2; D not resolved. Per germline, CDR1 SNHLY and CDR2 FYNNEI. V was clipped by 6 bases and J by 3 bases, with 11 bases between them. This CDR3 comprises 13 residues. The CDR3 DNA reads TGTGCCAGCAGAGATGACGGGTACACTGAAGCTTTCTTT. Its protein product is CASRDDGYTEAFF.

The V gene is TRBV18, the J gene TRBJ2-3, with D unresolved. V shed 3 bases and J shed 2 bases, with 6 bases lying between them. The CDR3 sequence is 13 residues long. Germline-derived CDR1 and CDR2 are KGHSH and LQKENI. CDR3: CASSPKDTDTQYF. For the CDR3, the DNA is TGTGCCAGCTCACCGAAAGACACAGATACGCAGTATTTT.

The chain links TRBV27 to TRBJ2-7, with 10 bases aligning to TRBD2. Trimming at V came to 0 bases and at J to 6 bases, leaving 5 bases not matched to a gene. CDR1 and CDR2 from the germline V gene are MNHEY and SMNVEV (reference sequence). The CDR3 has 15 amino acids. The CDR3 is CASSLSLAGVAEQYF. CDR3 DNA: TGTGCCAGCAGTTTATCCCTAGCGGGAGTGGCCGAGCAGTACTTC.